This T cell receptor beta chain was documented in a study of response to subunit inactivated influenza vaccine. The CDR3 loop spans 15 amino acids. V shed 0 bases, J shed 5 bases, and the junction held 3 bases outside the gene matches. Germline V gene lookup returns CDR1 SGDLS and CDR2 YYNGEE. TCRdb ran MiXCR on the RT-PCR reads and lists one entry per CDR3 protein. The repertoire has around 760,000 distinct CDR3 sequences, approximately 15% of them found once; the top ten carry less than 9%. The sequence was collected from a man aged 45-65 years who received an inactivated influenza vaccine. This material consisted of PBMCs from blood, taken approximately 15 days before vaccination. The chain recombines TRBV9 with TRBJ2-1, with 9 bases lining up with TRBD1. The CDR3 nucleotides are TGTGCCAGCAGCGTAGGACAGGGGGTCCACAATGAGCAGTTCTTC. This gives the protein CASSVGQGVHNEQFF.